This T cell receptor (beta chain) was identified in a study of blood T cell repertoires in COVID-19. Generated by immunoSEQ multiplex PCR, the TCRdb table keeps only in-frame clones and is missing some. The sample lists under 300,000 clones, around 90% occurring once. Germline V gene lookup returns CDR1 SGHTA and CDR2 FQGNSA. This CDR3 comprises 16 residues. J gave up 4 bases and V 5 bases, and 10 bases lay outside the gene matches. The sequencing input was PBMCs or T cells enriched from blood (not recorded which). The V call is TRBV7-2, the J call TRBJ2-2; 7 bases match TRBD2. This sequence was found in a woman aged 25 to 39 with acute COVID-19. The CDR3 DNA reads TGTGCCAGCAGCGGAAGAGCGGGATTGTTCACCGGGGAGCTGTTTTTT. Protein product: CASSGRAGLFTGELFF.